Listed here is a single T cell receptor beta chain. TCRdb's copy holds only in-frame clones and misses some; the assay was immunoSEQ multiplex PCR. The sample carries about 92,000 clones, 65% to 90% recorded once. Selection required adequate fresh-frozen tumor tissue plus more than two years' survival data. The sample is drawn from a study of glioma-infiltrating T cells after dendritic cell vaccination. Study overall: Patients received autologous tumor lysate-pulsed dendritic cell vaccination between about 2002 and 2013. The vaccine used monocyte-derived dendritic cells pulsed overnight with autologous tumor lysate.

V was cut by 4 bases and J by 0 bases, with 11 bases left in between. The germline gives CDR1 SGHTS, CDR2 YDEGEE. The CDR3 is 15 amino acids. The chain uses TRBV5-8 and TRBJ1-3, with D tentatively TRBD1 (6 bases). This receptor was identified in a human donor with glioblastoma. This specimen was blood, taken before dendritic cell vaccination. The CDR3 nucleotides are TGTGCCAGCAGCAGAGAAGGGGGCTCTGGAAACACCATATATTTT. It translates to CASSREGGSGNTIYF.